The clone carrying this TCR beta chain was seen only a few times. Its antigen is not identified. These data belong to a study of T-cell reconstitution after alpha-beta-depleted transplantation in children. Study outcomes and limitations: Expanded clones from the graft, numbering several hundred, reportedly supplied alpha-beta T cells about two months after transplant.

The CDR3 runs to 14 residues. The ends were cut back, 2 bases at V and 4 bases at J, with 11 bases in the middle. Germline assignment: CDR1 LGHDT and CDR2 YNNKEL (reference sequence). Library preparation (for TCRbeta) was performed with unique molecular identifiers. One entry per CDR3 protein, called by TCRdb with MiXCR from the PCR reads. Of some 600,000 distinct CDR3 sequences in the sample, roughly 13% were seen once. This specimen consisted of PBMCs, mostly from graft donor cells, obtained 360 days after TCRalphabeta/CD19-depleted stem cell transplant. The chain carries TRBV3-1 and TRBJ1-2; D perhaps matches TRBD1 (5 bases). The TCR sequence derives from a male patient younger than 18 who had a stem cell transplant for acute myeloid leukemia, so the T cells may come from the graft donor. CDR3 DNA sequence: TGTGCCAGCAGCCAATTGCAGGGAATCTATGGCTACACCTTC. As protein: CASSQLQGIYGYTF.